The following is a T cell receptor (beta chain) sequence with its context. Its antigen is still unknown. Per-base quality was not reported, and no clone a single base away is much larger than it. V is shortened by 4 bases, J by 6 bases, and the region joining them spans 24 bases. The CDR3 runs 16 amino acids, cysteine and phenylalanine included. Just CDR3 DNA is preserved here, 48 bases in frame from base 1. CDR1 and CDR2, looked up from the germline V gene, are SQVTM and ANQGSEA. The sample belongs to a study of blood T cell repertoires in COVID-19 (dated by TCRdb to between 2020 and 2021). About the study as a whole: Samples covering the acute and convalescent phases of COVID-19 were provided by collaborators in the United States, Italy and Spain. The material from the prospective study consisted of cDNA or gDNA derived from T cells, B-cell-depleted T cells, or PBMCs. Subjects who had been exposed to COVID-19, were actively infected with it, or had recovered from it provided the deeply sampled blood TCRbeta repertoires that made up the dataset. The repertoires were made available in a free public database intended to serve as a resource for research on the immune response to SARS-CoV-2. The samples were drawn from two sources: the first 160 participants of the ongoing ImmuneRACE study, and over 950 subjects contributed by 6 global collaborators. Nearly every sample came with metadata listing a de-identified subject ID, COVID-19 status, age in years and sex. Where available, HLA class I and class II types were obtained from metadata supplied by the sample provider rather than from assay-based typing.

Whole blood was collected in K2EDTA tubes by collaborating institutions according to the institutions' own protocols. Collaborator samples were shipped for TCRbeta analysis as frozen whole blood, isolated PBMCs, or DNA extracted from either sample type. Here is what the overall study found, with its caveats: How much clinical and demographic metadata was included differed by source and by participant, and the metadata was provided uncurated.

The immunoSEQ Assay, a bias-controlled multiplex PCR, was used to amplify TCRbeta CDR3 regions from genomic DNA. The paper's processing steps were these. Nucleated cell counts per sample were estimated from amplification of reference gene primers within the assay. To quantify the absolute abundance of each unique TCRbeta CDR3 rearrangement, sequence reads were collapsed and filtered. Productive Simpson clonality was computed per sample as the square root of Simpson's diversity index over productive rearrangements. TCRdb holds this immuneACCESS table with in-frame rearrangements only. Some clones are missing; in checked studies, unresolved V genes explain under half, and the rest has no known cause. V, J and clone size are taken as reported in that table, and D and trimming were inferred from the DNA itself. The sample table lists 130,000 or so clones, approximately 82% of them with a count of one. Jointly, the top ten make up approximately 6.3% of the sample.

The V and J genes are TRBV29-1 and TRBJ1-2; matching of 6 bases hints at TRBD1 as the D gene. Source material: peripheral blood. This sequence was found in an elderly man with active or convalescent COVID-19. The DNA is TGCAGCGTTGCAGGGGCATTGGATGTTATATCTAATGGCTACACCTTC. It translates to CSVAGALDVISNGYTF. The full variable domain, with segments outside the CDR3 supplied by the reference TRBV29-1 and TRBJ1-2 proteins, appears as SAVISQKPSRDICQRGTSLTIQCQVDSQVTMMFWYRQQPGQSLTLIATANQGSEATYESGFVIDKFPISRPNLTFSTLTVSNMSPEDSSIYLCSVAGALDVISNGYTFGSGTRLTVV.